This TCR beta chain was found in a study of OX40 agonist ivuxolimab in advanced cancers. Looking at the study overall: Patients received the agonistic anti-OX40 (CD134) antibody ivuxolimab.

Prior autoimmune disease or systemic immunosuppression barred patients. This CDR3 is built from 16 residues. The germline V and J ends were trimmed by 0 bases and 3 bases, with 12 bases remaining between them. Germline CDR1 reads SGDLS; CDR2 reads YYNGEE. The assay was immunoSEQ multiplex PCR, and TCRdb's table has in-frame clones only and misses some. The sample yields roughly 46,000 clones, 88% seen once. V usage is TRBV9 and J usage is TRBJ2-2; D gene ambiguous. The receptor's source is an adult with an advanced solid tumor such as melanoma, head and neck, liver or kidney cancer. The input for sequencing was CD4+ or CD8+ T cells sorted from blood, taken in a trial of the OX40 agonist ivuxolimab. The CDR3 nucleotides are TGTGCCAGCAGCGTAGGCGACGGTGGTTACACCGGGGAGCTGTTTTTT. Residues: CASSVGDGGYTGELFF.